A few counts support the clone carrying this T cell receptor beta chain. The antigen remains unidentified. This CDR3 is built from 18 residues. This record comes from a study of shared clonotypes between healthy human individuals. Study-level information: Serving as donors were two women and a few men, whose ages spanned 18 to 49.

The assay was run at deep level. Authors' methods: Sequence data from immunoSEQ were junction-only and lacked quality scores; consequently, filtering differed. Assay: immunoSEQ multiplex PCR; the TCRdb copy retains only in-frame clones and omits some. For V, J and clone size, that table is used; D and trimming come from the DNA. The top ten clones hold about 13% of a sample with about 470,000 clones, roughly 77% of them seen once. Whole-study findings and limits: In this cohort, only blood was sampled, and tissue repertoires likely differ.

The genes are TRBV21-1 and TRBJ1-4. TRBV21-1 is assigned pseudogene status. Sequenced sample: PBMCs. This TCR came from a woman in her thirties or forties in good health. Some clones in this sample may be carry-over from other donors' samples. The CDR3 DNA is TGTGCCAGCAGCAAAGGTGGGGGGCTCAGAGCAACTAATGAAAAACTGTTTTTT. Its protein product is CASSKGGGLRATNEKLFF.